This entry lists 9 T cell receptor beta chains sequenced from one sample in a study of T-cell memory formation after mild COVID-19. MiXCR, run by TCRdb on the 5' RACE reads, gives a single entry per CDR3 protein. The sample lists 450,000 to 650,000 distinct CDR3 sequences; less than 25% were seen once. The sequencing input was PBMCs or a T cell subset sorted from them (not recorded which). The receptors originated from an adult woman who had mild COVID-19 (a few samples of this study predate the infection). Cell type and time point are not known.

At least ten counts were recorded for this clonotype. CDR3 nucleotides: TGCGCCAGCAGCTTGAAAGATACGCAGTATTTT. It encodes CASSLKDTQYF. The rearrangement links TRBV5-1 to TRBJ2-3; D is uncertain. Germline V lookup: CDR1 SGHRS, CDR2 YFSETQ. The CDR3 is made up of 11 amino acids. Trimming took off 1 base at V and 5 bases at J, with 2 bases between the two ends.

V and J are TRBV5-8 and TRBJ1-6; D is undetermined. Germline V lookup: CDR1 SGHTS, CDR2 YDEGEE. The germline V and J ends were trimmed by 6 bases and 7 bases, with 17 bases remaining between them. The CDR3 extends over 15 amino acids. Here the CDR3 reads CASTYRSSKNSPLHF. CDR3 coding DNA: TGTGCCAGCACCTATCGAAGTTCTAAGAATTCACCCCTCCACTTT.

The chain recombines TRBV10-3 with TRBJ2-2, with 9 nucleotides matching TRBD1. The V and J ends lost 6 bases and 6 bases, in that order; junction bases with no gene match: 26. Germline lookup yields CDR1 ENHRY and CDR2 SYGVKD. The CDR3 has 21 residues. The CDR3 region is CAIRPNTGGAVWMVVPGELFF. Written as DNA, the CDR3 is TGTGCCATCAGGCCTAATACAGGGGGCGCGGTATGGATGGTGGTGCCCGGGGAGCTGTTTTTT.

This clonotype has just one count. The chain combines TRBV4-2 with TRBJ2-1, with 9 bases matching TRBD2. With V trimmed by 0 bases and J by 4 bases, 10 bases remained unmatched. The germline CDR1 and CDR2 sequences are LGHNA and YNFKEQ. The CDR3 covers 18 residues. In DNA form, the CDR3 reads TGTGCCAGCAGCCAAGATAGCGTAGGAGCGGGGGGTTACAATGAGCAGTTCTTC. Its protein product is CASSQDSVGAGGYNEQFF.

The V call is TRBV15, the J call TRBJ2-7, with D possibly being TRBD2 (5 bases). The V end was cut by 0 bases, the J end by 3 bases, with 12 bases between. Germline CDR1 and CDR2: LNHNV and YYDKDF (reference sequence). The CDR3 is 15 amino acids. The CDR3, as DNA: TGTGCCACCAGCAGAGAACCGGGCGGGTACTACGAGCAGTACTTC. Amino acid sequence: CATSREPGGYYEQYF.

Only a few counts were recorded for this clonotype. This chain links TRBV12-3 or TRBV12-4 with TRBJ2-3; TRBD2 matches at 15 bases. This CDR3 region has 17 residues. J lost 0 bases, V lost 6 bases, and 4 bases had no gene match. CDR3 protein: CASRAGLAGGSTDTQYF. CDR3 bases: TGTGCCAGCAGGGCGGGACTAGCGGGGGGTAGCACAGATACGCAGTATTTT.

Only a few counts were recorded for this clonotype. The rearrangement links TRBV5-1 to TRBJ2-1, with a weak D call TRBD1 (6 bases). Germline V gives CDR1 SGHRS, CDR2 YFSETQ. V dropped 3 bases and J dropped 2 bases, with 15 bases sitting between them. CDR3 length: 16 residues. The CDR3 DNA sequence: TGCGCCAGCAGCTCTTGGGAACAGGGTGCCTACAATGAGCAGTTCTTC. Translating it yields CASSSWEQGAYNEQFF.

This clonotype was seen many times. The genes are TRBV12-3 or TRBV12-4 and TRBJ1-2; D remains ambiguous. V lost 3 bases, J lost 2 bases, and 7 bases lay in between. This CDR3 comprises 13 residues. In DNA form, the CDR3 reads TGTGCCAGCAGTTTCAGCGGGAACTATGGCTACACCTTC. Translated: CASSFSGNYGYTF.

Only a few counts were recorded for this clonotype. CDR3 sequence reads: CASSPVRPESSGNTIYF. The CDR3 DNA follows: TGTGCCAGCTCACCGGTTCGTCCGGAATCTTCAGGAAACACCATATATTTT. The chain couples TRBV18 to TRBJ1-3, with D unclear. The germline CDR1 and CDR2 sequences are KGHSH and LQKENI. V was shortened by 3 bases and J by 4 bases, with 19 bases between the two germline ends. The CDR3 extends over 17 amino acids.